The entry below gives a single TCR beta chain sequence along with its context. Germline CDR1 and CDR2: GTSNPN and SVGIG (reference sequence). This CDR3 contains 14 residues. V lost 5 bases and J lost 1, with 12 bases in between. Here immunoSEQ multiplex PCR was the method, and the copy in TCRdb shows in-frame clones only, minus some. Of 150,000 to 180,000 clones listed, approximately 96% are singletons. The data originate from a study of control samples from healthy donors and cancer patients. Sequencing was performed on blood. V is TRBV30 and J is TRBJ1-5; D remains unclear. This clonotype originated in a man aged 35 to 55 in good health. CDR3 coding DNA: TGTGCCTGGGCCGCGTCGGGAAGCAATCAGCCCCAGCATTTT. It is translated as CAWAASGSNQPQHF.